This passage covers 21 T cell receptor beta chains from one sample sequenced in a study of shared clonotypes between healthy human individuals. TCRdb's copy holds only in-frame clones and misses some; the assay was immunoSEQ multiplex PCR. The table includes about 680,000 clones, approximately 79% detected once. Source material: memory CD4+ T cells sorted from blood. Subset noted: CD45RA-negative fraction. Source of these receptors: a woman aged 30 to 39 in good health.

The CDR3 loop reads CASSSDGTAGTEAFF. DNA for the CDR3: TGTGCCAGCAGCTCAGATGGGACAGCGGGCACTGAAGCTTTCTTT. The chain couples TRBV7-8 to TRBJ1-1, with 7 bases identical to TRBD1. With V trimmed by 4 bases and J by 4 bases, 9 bases remained unmatched. Germline V gives CDR1 SGHVS, CDR2 FQNEAQ. The CDR3 loop spans 15 amino acids.

CDR3 sequence reads: CASSGGQGFGTGELFF. The CDR3 coding sequence is TGCGCCAGCAGCGGTGGACAGGGATTTGGCACCGGGGAGCTGTTTTTT. This rearrangement joins TRBV5-1 to TRBJ2-2, with 8 bases fitting TRBD1. The CDR3 loop spans 16 amino acids. Germline assignment: CDR1 SGHRS and CDR2 YFSETQ. Losses at the gene ends were 4 bases for V and 4 bases for J; bases not matched to a gene: 9.

DNA for the CDR3: TGTGCCATCAGTGATTCTCAGGCCAACACAGATACGCAGTATTTT. This codes for CAISDSQANTDTQYF. This rearrangement joins TRBV10-3 to TRBJ2-3, with D hard to call. Trimming stripped 3 bases from V and 2 bases from J, with 12 bases between. Per the germline V gene, CDR1 is ENHRY and CDR2 is SYGVKD. The CDR3 length is 15 residues.

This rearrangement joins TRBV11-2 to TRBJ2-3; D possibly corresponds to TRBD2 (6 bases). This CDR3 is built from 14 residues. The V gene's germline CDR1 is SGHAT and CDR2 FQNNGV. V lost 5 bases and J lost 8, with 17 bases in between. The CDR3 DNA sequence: TGTGCCAGCAGCCTCCCCGGGAGCCCCGGTACGCAGTATTTT. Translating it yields CASSLPGSPGTQYF.

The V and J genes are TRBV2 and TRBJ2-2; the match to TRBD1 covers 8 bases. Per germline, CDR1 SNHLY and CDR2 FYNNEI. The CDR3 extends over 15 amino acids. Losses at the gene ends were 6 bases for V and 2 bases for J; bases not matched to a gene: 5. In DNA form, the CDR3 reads TGTGCCAGCAGGATCGGGACAGGTAACACCGGGGAGCTGTTTTTT. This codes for CASRIGTGNTGELFF.

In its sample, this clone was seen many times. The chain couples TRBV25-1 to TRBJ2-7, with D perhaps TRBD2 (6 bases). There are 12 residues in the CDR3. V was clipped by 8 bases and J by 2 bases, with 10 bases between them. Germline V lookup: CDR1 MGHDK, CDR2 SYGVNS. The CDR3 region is CASEGGAYEQYF. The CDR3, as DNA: TGTGCCAGCGAAGGAGGGGCCTACGAGCAGTACTTC.

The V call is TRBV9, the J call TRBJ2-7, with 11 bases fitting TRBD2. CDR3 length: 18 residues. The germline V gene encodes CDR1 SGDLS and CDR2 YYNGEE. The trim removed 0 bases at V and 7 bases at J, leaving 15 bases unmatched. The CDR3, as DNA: TGTGCCAGCAGCGTAGGGATTAGCGGGAGGGCCGCTGCTACAGAGCAGTACTTC. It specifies CASSVGISGRAAATEQYF.

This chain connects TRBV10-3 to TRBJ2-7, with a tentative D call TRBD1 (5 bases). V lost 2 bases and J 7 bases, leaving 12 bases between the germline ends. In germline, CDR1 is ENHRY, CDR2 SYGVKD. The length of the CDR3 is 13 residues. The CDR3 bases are TGTGCCATCAGTGAGAGGGCAGGGATAGAGCAGTACTTC. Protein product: CAISERAGIEQYF.

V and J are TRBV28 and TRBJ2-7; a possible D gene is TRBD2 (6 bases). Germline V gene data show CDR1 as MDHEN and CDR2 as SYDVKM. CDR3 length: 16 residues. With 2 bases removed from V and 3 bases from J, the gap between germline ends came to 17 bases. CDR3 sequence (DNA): TGTGCCAGCAGTTTACGCGGAGGGGACTGGGACTACGAGCAGTACTTC. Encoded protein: CASSLRGGDWDYEQYF.

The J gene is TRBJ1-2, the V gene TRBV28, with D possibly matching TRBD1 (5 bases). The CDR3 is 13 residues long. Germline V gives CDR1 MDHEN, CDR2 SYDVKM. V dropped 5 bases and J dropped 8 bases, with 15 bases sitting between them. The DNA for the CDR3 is TGTGCCAGCAGTGAATGGGGGGTTCGGGGCTACACCTTC. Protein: CASSEWGVRGYTF.

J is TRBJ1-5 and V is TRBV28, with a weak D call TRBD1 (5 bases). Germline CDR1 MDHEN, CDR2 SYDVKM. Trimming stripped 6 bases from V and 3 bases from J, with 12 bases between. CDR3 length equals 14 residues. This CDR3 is CASSPTAPNQPQHF. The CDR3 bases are TGTGCCAGCAGCCCGACAGCCCCCAATCAGCCCCAGCATTTT.

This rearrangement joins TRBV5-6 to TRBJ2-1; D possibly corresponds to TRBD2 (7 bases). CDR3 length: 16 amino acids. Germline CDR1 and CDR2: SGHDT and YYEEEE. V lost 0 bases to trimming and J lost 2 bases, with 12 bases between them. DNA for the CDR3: TGTGCCAGCAGCTTGGAGGGGGGGCGGACCTACAATGAGCAGTTCTTC. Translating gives CASSLEGGRTYNEQFF.

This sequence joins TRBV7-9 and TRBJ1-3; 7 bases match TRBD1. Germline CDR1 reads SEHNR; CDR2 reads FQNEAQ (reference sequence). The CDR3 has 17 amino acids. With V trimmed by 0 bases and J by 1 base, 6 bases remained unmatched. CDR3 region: CASSLAPAGGSGNTIYF. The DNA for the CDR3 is TGTGCCAGCAGCTTAGCCCCGGCAGGGGGTTCTGGAAACACCATATATTTT.

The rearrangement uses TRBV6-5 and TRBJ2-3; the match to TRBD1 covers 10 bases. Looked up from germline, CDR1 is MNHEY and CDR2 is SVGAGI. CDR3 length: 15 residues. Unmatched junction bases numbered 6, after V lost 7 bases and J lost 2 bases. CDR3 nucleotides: TGTGCCAGCACCTTTAGACAGGGGGCCACAGATACGCAGTATTTT. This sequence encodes CASTFRQGATDTQYF.

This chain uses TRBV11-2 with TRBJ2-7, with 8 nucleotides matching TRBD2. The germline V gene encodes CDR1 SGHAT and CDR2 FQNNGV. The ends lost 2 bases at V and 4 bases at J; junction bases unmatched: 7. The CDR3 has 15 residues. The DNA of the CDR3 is TGTGCCAGCAGCTTAATCCGGGAGGGGGGTTACGAGCAGTACTTC. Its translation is CASSLIREGGYEQYF.

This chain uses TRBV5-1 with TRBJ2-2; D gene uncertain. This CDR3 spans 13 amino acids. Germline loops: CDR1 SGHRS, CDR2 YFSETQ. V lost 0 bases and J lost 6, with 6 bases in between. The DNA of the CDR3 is TGCGCCAGCAGCTTGGGCGAAGCCGGGGAGCTGTTTTTT. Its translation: CASSLGEAGELFF.

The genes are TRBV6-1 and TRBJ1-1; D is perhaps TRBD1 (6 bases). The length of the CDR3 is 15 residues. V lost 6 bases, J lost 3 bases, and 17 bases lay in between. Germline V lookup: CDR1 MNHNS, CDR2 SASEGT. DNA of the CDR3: TGTGCCAGCAGAGTTCTTACACAGGGCGACACTGAAGCTTTCTTT. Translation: CASRVLTQGDTEAFF.

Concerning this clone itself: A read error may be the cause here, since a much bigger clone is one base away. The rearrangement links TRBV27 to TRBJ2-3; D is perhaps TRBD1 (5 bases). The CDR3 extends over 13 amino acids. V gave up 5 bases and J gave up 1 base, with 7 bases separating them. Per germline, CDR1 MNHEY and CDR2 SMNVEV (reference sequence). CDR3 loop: CASSPRGTDTQYF. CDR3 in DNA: TGTGCCAGCAGTCCCAGGGGCACAGATACGCAGTATTTT.

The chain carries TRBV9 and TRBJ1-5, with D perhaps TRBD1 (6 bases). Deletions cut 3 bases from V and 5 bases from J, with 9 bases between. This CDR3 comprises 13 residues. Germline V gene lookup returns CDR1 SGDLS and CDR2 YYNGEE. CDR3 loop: CASSAGDHQPQHF. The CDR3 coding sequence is TGTGCCAGCAGCGCAGGGGATCATCAGCCCCAGCATTTT.

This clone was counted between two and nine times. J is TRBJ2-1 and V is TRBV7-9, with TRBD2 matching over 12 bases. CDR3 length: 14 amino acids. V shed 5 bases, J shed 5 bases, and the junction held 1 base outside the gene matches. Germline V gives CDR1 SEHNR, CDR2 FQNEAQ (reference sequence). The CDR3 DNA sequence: TGTGCCAGCAGCCGGACTAGCGGGAACAATGAGCAGTTCTTC. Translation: CASSRTSGNNEQFF.

In DNA, the CDR3 is TGTGCCAGAAGCCTTTCCCCAGGGATTAGAGGCGAGCAGTACTTC. It codes for CARSLSPGIRGEQYF. The chain recombines TRBV5-3 with TRBJ2-7; D possibly corresponds to TRBD1 (5 bases). TRBV5-3 is given ORF status, its function remaining uncertain. V was clipped by 4 bases and J by 6 bases, with 20 bases between them. The CDR3 consists of 15 residues.